This is a list of T cell receptor beta chains from one sample in a study of blood T cells in healthy people across ages. TCRdb called the 5' RACE reads again in MiXCR, with one record for every CDR3 protein. Of more than 550,000 distinct CDR3 sequences in the sample, about 20% were seen once. What was sequenced was blood. These receptors all come from a man aged 65 to 85 in good health. Each CDR3 is given with its conserved first and last residue. A D gene is named only where the DNA matches it firmly. Clone size is shown for a subset of rows, as once, few, many or a class of expanded clone.

-,TRBJ2-5,-,TRBV5-1,TGCGCCAGCAGCTTGGACAAGGGGACCCAGTACTTC,CASSLDKGTQYF
-,TRBJ1-5,-,TRBV29-1,TGCAGCGTTGCCTTGGGGTCTCTGGATCAGCCCCAGCATTTT,CSVALGSLDQPQHF
once,TRBJ2-3,-,TRBV27,TGTGCCAGCAGTAACGGGGGCCGGGCAGATACGCAGTATTTT,CASSNGGRADTQYF
few,TRBJ1-1,-,TRBV12-3/TRBV12-4,TGTGCCAGCAGTTTATTCCAGGGTGAAGCTTTCTTT,CASSLFQGEAFF
-,TRBJ2-5,-,TRBV5-1,TGCGCCAGCAGCACCTCGACAGACCAAGAGACCCAGTACTTC,CASSTSTDQETQYF
-,TRBJ2-7,-,TRBV6-2/TRBV6-3,TGTGCCAGCAGATCCGTCTGGACAAACTACGAGCAGTACTTC,CASRSVWTNYEQYF
few,TRBJ2-5,-,TRBV11-2,TGTGCCAGCAGCCCCGCTATTAACAGGATCCAAGAGACCCAGTACTTC,CASSPAINRIQETQYF
-,TRBJ1-2,TRBD1,TRBV2,TGTGCCGGGGAGGACAGGGGCCCTTTGAGTGGCTACACCTTC,CAGEDRGPLSGYTF
-,TRBJ1-2,TRBD1,TRBV5-1,TGCGCCAGCAGCTGGGAGGGGGCAACTAACTATGGCTACACCTTC,CASSWEGATNYGYTF
few,TRBJ2-5,TRBD2,TRBV5-5,TGTGCCAGCAGCTTATCCCCTCTTCGTACGGGAGGGCAAGAGACCCAGTACTTC,CASSLSPLRTGGQETQYF
-,TRBJ2-7,TRBD1,TRBV20-1,TGCAGTGCTAGACCTCGGGGACAGAGTCGCGAGCAGTACTTC,CSARPRGQSREQYF
few,TRBJ2-7,TRBD1,TRBV7-9,TGTGCCAGCAGCTCCCTCCGGGGACAGGATTACGAGCAGTACTTC,CASSSLRGQDYEQYF
few,TRBJ1-1,-,TRBV5-1,TGCGCCAGCAGCTTTGTGGACCTCAACACTGAAGCTTTCTTT,CASSFVDLNTEAFF
few,TRBJ2-7,TRBD1,TRBV7-2,TGTGCCAGCAGCCAATCCCTCGACAGGGAATTGTCCTACGAGCAGTACTTC,CASSQSLDRELSYEQYF
few,TRBJ1-1,-,TRBV20-1,TGCAGTCCCCCCGGCCCAAACACTGAAGCTTTCTTT,CSPPGPNTEAFF
-,TRBJ1-4,-,TRBV5-6,TGTGCCAGCAGCTTGGCCTTGGGTGAGCACGTTAATGAAAAACTGTTTTTT,CASSLALGEHVNEKLFF
once,TRBJ1-4,TRBD1,TRBV2,TGTGCCAGCAAATTGACAGGGAACATTAATGAAAAACTGTTTTTT,CASKLTGNINEKLFF
-,TRBJ1-1,-,TRBV5-1,TGCGCCAGCACCACCGCGGGATTGAACACTGAAGCTTTCTTT,CASTTAGLNTEAFF
once,TRBJ2-5,-,TRBV9,TGTGCCAGCAGCGTAGTAAGCGCGGGTGGGGAGCAGTACTTC,CASSVVSAGGEQYF
once,TRBJ2-1,-,TRBV24-1,TGTGCCACCAGTGATCGACACCACAATGAGCAGTTCTTC,CATSDRHHNEQFF